Shown below are 19 T cell receptor beta chains from a single sample sequenced in a study of T cells in Graves' hyperthyroidism and ophthalmopathy. The TCR beta CDR3 regions underwent amplification using RNA transcripts as the source. HTBI primers were the set used in a first-round RT-PCR of the TCR CDR3. One entry per CDR3 protein, called by TCRdb with MiXCR from the multiplex PCR reads. The sample includes 550,000 to 650,000 distinct CDR3 sequences, approximately 15% of them seen just once. Sequencing used blood. These receptor sequences come from a woman aged 40 to 55 with Graves' hyperthyroidism.

This clonotype has at least ten counts. The chain has TRBV5-1 and TRBJ2-7; D is perhaps TRBD2 (5 bases). The length of the CDR3 is 15 residues. With 1 base removed from V and 0 bases from J, the gap between germline ends came to 11 bases. Germline V gives CDR1 SGHRS, CDR2 YFSETQ. DNA for the CDR3: TGCGCCAGCAGCTTGACGGCGGGTAGCTCCTACGAGCAGTACTTC. This gives the protein CASSLTAGSSYEQYF.

A few counts support this clonotype. The V and J genes are TRBV2 and TRBJ1-2; D is unclear. From germline, CDR1 is SNHLY and CDR2 FYNNEI. V lost 3 bases to trimming and J lost 8 bases, with 7 bases between them. The CDR3 covers 11 residues. The CDR3, as DNA: TGTGCCAGCAGTGATCTGGGCGGCTACACCTTC. Its translation: CASSDLGGYTF.

This clonotype has at least ten counts. The J gene is TRBJ2-7, the V gene TRBV4-1, with no clear D. V was clipped by 0 bases and J by 0 bases, with 9 bases between them. The CDR3 is made up of 15 amino acids. From germline, CDR1 is MGHRA and CDR2 YSYEKL. The CDR3 loop is CASSQEDQSSYEQYF. Written as DNA, the CDR3 is TGCGCCAGCAGCCAAGAGGACCAGAGCTCCTACGAGCAGTACTTC.

The chain couples TRBV30 to TRBJ2-5; 7 bases align to TRBD2. V trimming: 4 bases; J trimming: 5 bases; junction bases outside the gene matches: 4. There are 12 residues in the CDR3. The germline V gene has CDR1 GTSNPN and CDR2 SVGIG (reference sequence). For the CDR3, the DNA is TGTGCCTGGAAGGCTAGCGGTGAGACCCAGTACTTC. Translation: CAWKASGETQYF.

This clonotype showed up many times. J is TRBJ2-1 and V is TRBV28, with TRBD1 matching 12 bases. The CDR3 sequence is 15 residues long. V shed 6 bases and J 9 bases; nucleotides not matched to a gene: 9. Looked up from germline, CDR1 is MDHEN and CDR2 is SYDVKM. CDR3 bases: TGTGCCAGCAGCAAACCGGGACAGGGGGCGTTTGAGCAGTTCTTC. Amino acids: CASSKPGQGAFEQFF.

Many counts were recorded for this clonotype. The rearrangement links TRBV20-1 to TRBJ2-1; 9 bases line up with TRBD1. After removal of 6 bases from V and 6 bases from J, the junction contained 15 bases not matched to a gene. The length of the CDR3 is 16 residues. CDR1 is DFQATT and CDR2 is SNEGSKA in the germline V gene (reference sequence). The CDR3 loop is CSARGGFPDRGNEQFF. As DNA, the CDR3 is TGCAGTGCCCGAGGTGGGTTCCCGGACAGGGGCAATGAGCAGTTCTTC.

This clonotype showed up many times. The rearrangement uses TRBV27 and TRBJ2-7, with 11 bases aligning to TRBD2. After removal of 5 bases from V and 2 bases from J, the junction contained 5 bases not matched to a gene. The CDR3 covers 15 residues. Germline V gives CDR1 MNHEY, CDR2 SMNVEV (reference sequence). The CDR3 nucleotides are TGTGCCAGCAGTAGCAATAGCGGGGGGGCCTACGAGCAGTACTTC. Amino acid sequence: CASSSNSGGAYEQYF.

This clonotype showed up many times. The chain recombines TRBV6-1 with TRBJ2-7, with TRBD1 matching 7 bases. The germline CDR1 and CDR2 sequences are MNHNS and SASEGT. The J segment lost 7 bases and the V segment lost 5 bases, leaving 14 bases of the junction unmatched. This CDR3 contains 15 residues. CDR3 sequence: CASSPRDSTLKEQYF. In DNA, the CDR3 is TGTGCCAGCAGTCCTCGGGACAGTACTTTGAAGGAGCAGTACTTC.

This clonotype was detected many times. This chain uses TRBV30 with TRBJ2-7; 12 nucleotides match TRBD1. Germline CDR1 GTSNPN, CDR2 SVGIG (reference sequence). The CDR3 runs 13 residues. The V gene end was trimmed by 5 bases and the J gene end by 6 bases; junction bases not matched to a gene: 5. CDR3 sequence: CAWAGTGGAEQYF. Written as DNA, the CDR3 is TGTGCCTGGGCCGGGACAGGGGGCGCCGAGCAGTACTTC. The variable domain in full, completed from reference TRBV30 and TRBJ2-7, reads SQTIHQWPATLVQPVGSPLSLECTVEGTSNPNLYWYRQAAGRGLQLLFYSVGIGQISSEVPQNLSASRPQDRQFILSSKKLLLSDSGFYLCAWAGTGGAEQYFGPGTRLTVT.

This clonotype was detected many times. The chain has TRBV5-1 and TRBJ1-5; perhaps TRBD1 as D (5 bases). V was cut by 0 bases and J by 8 bases, with 9 bases left in between. Germline V gives CDR1 SGHRS, CDR2 YFSETQ. This CDR3 has 13 amino acids. The CDR3 is CASSLGGREPQHF. The CDR3 DNA is TGCGCCAGCAGCTTGGGGGGACGAGAGCCCCAGCATTTT. Supplemented by reference TRBV5-1 and TRBJ1-5, the full variable domain reads KAGVTQTPRYLIKTRGQQVTLSCSPISGHRSVSWYQQTPGQGLQFLFEYFSETQRNKGNFPGRFSGRQFSNSRSEMNVSTLELGDSALYLCASSLGGREPQHFGDGTRLSIL.

This clonotype was found a few times. The CDR3 is CASSWGGGGGSEAFF. The DNA of the CDR3 is TGTGCCAGCAGCTGGGGGGGGGGCGGAGGCTCTGAAGCTTTCTTT. This chain connects TRBV7-6 to TRBJ1-1, with D maybe TRBD1 (6 bases). Trimming removed 4 bases at V and 6 bases at J, with 18 bases between. Germline V gene lookup returns CDR1 SGHVS and CDR2 FNYEAQ. CDR3 length equals 15 residues.

This clonotype was picked up many times. The V call is TRBV5-1, the J call TRBJ1-2; 8 bases match TRBD1. The CDR3 totals 16 residues. With 7 bases clipped from V and 4 bases from J, the junction kept 15 bases outside the gene matches. Germline V gives CDR1 SGHRS, CDR2 YFSETQ. Here the CDR3 DNA reads TGCGCCAGCCCCGGGCTACAGGGGGACCTCGGCTATGGCTACACCTTC. Residues: CASPGLQGDLGYGYTF.

This clonotype was counted between two and nine times. The chain is built from TRBV28 and TRBJ1-5; 8 positions agree with TRBD1. V lost 3 bases and J lost 2; bases outside the gene matches: 6. This CDR3 region has 16 residues. Germline V gives CDR1 MDHEN, CDR2 SYDVKM. For the CDR3, the DNA is TGTGCCAGCAGTTTTTACGGACAGGGAGGCAATCAGCCCCAGCATTTT. Residues: CASSFYGQGGNQPQHF.

The J gene is TRBJ1-1, the V gene TRBV7-9; D unclear. In germline, CDR1 is SEHNR, CDR2 FQNEAQ (reference sequence). Trimming pared 5 bases from V and 6 bases from J, leaving 16 bases between. This CDR3 region has 14 residues. CDR3 sequence: CASSKSSGYAEAFF. For the CDR3, the DNA is TGTGCCAGCAGCAAATCGTCGGGGTACGCTGAAGCTTTCTTT.

The CDR3 bases are TGCGCCAGCAGCCAGGAACCGGGACAGGGTTATGGCTACACCTTC. It yields the protein CASSQEPGQGYGYTF. The chain combines TRBV4-1 with TRBJ1-2; 9 bases line up with TRBD1. This CDR3 is built from 15 residues. With 3 bases clipped from V and 5 bases from J, the junction kept 7 bases outside the gene matches. Looked up from germline, CDR1 is MGHRA and CDR2 is YSYEKL.

This chain joins TRBV6-4 and TRBJ2-1, with 11 positions matching TRBD2. This CDR3 is 15 amino acids long. The V and J ends lost 0 bases and 6 bases, in that order; junction bases with no gene match: 1. Germline V gives CDR1 MRHNA, CDR2 SNTAGT. For the CDR3, the DNA is TGTGCCAGCAGTGACTCTAGCGGGAGGGTCAATGAGCAGTTCTTC. This codes for CASSDSSGRVNEQFF.

This clonotype was counted at least ten times. The V and J genes are TRBV12-3 or TRBV12-4 and TRBJ2-5; the D gene is possibly TRBD2 (6 bases). The CDR3 extends over 14 amino acids. V was trimmed by 5 bases and J by 6 bases, leaving 16 bases between them. CDR3 sequence: CASSIPGLPKTQYF. For the CDR3, the DNA is TGTGCCAGCAGTATCCCGGGACTCCCCAAGACCCAGTACTTC.

This clonotype was seen only a few times. This may be a read error, as it is one base from a much larger clone. V gene TRBV5-5 combines with J gene TRBJ2-1; 10 positions agree with TRBD2. This CDR3 comprises 16 residues. Per the germline V gene, CDR1 is SGHKS and CDR2 is YYEKEE (reference sequence). V lost 3 bases to trimming and J lost 9 bases; unmatched junction nucleotides: 12. The CDR3 loop is CASSSSASGRRFEQFF. In DNA form, the CDR3 reads TGTGCCAGCAGCTCCTCGGCTAGCGGGAGAAGGTTTGAGCAGTTCTTC.

This clonotype was recorded many times. The V and J genes are TRBV12-5 and TRBJ1-5, with 8 bases matching TRBD1. V was pared by 2 bases and J by 6 bases, with 6 bases of the junction left unmatched. Germline-derived CDR1 and CDR2 are LGHNT and FRNRAP. CDR3 length equals 15 residues. The CDR3 DNA reads as TGTGCTAGTGGTTTGTTAACAGGGGGTAGTCAGCCCCAGCATTTT. Encoded protein: CASGLLTGGSQPQHF.